The clone carrying this TCR beta chain was counted a few times. CDR1 is MGHRA, CDR2 YSYEKL, per germline. With 1 base clipped from V and 4 bases from J, the junction kept 5 bases outside the gene matches. CDR3 size: 16 residues. The data were obtained in a study of blood T cell repertoires in COVID-19. Clones were read by immunoSEQ multiplex PCR, and TCRdb kept only the in-frame ones, dropping some. This sample carries 95,000 to 150,000 clones, 80% to 90% of them seen once, and the ten largest clones take 0.7% to 0.9%. The chain employs TRBV4-1 and TRBJ2-7, with 12 nucleotides matching TRBD2. Sequenced sample: peripheral blood. The clonotype comes from a woman aged 50 to 60 with active or convalescent COVID-19. As DNA, the CDR3 is TGCGCCAGCAGCCAAGGGGCTAGCGGGAGGGAATACGAGCAGTACTTC. It specifies CASSQGASGREYEQYF.